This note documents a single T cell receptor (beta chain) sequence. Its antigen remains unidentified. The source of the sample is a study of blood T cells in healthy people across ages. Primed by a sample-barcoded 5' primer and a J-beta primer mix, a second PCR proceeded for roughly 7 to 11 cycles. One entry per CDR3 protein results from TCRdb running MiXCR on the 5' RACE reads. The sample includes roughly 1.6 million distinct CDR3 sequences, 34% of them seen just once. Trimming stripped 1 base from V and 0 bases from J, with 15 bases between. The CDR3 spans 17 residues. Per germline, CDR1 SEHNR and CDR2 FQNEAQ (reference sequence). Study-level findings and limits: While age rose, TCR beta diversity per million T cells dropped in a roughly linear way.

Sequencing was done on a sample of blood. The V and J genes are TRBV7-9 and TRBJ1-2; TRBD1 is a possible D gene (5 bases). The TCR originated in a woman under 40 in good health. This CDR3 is CASSLVGGHLANYGYTF. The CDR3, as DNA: TGTGCCAGCAGCTTAGTTGGAGGACACCTAGCTAACTATGGCTACACCTTC. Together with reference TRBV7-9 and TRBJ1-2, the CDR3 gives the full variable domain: DTGVSQNPRHKITKRGQNVTFRCDPISEHNRLYWYRQTLGQGPEFLTYFQNEAQLEKSRLLSDRFSAERPKGSFSTLEIQRTEQGDSAMYLCASSLVGGHLANYGYTFGSGTRLTVV.